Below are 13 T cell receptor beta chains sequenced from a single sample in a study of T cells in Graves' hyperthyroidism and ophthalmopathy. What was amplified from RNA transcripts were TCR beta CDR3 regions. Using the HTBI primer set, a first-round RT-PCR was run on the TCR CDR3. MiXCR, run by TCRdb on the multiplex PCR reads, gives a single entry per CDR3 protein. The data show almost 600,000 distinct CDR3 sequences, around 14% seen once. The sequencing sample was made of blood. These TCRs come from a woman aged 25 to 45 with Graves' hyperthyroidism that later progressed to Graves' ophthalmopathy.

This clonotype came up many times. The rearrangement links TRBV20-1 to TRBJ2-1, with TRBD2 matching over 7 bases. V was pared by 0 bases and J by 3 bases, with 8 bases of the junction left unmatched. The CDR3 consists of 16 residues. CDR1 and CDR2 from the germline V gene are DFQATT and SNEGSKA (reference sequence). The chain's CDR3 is CSARDLLAGDYNEQFF. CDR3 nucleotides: TGCAGTGCTAGAGATTTATTAGCGGGCGACTACAATGAGCAGTTCTTC.

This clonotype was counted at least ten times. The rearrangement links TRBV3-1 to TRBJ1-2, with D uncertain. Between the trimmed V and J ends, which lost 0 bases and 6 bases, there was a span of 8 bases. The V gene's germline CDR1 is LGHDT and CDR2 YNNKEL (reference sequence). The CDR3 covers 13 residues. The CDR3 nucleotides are TGTGCCAGCAGCCAAGATACCCTCCATGGCTACACCTTC. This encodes CASSQDTLHGYTF.

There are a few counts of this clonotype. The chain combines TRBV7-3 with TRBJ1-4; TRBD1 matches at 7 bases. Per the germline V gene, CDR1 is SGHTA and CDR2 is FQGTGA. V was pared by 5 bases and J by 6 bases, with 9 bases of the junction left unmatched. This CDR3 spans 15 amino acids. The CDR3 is CASSKPGQKDEKLFF. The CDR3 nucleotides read TGTGCCAGCAGCAAACCGGGACAGAAAGATGAAAAACTGTTTTTT.

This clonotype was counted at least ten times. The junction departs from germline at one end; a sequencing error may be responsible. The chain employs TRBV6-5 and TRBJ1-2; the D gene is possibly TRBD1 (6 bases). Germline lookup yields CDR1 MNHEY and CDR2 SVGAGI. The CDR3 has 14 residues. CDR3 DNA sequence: TGTACCAGCAGTTACGACAGGCGAGCGAAGGGCTACACCTTC. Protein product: CTSSYDRRAKGYTF.

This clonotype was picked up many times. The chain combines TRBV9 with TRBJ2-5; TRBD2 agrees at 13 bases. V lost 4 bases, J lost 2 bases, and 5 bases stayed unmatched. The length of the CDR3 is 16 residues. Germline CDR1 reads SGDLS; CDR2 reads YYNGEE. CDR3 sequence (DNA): TGTGCCAGCAGCCCCCGGGGACTAGCGGGACAAGAGACCCAGTACTTC. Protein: CASSPRGLAGQETQYF.

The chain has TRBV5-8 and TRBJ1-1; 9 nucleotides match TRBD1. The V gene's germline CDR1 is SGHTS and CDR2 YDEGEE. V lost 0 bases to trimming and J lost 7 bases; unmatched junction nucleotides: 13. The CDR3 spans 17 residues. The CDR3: CASSLDWGQGSNNEAFF. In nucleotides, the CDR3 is TGTGCCAGCAGCTTGGACTGGGGACAGGGTAGTAATAATGAAGCTTTCTTT.

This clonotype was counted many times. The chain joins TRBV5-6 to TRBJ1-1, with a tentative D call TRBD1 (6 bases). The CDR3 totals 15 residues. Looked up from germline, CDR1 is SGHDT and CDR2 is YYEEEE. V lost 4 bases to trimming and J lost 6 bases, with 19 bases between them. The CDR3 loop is CASSPFVQGKSEAFF. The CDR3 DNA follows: TGTGCCAGCAGCCCATTCGTGCAGGGGAAGTCTGAAGCTTTCTTT.

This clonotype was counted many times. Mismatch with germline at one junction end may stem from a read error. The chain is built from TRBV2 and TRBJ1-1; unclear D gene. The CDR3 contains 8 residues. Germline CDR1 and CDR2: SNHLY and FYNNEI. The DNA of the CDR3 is TGTGCCAGCACTGAAGCTTTCTTT. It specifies CASTEAFF.

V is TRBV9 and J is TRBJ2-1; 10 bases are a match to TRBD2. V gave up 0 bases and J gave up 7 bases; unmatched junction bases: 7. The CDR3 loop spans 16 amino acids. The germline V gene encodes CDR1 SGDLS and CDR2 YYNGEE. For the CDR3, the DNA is TGTGCCAGCAGCGTAGACCTAGCGGGAGTAGTAAATGAGCAGTTCTTC. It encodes CASSVDLAGVVNEQFF.

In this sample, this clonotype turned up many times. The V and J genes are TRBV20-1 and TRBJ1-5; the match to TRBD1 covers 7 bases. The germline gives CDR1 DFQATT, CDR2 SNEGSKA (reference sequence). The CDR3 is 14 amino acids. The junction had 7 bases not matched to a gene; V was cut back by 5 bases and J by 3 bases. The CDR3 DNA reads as TGCAGTGCTGGTCAGACAGGGAACAATCAGCCCCAGCATTTT. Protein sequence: CSAGQTGNNQPQHF.

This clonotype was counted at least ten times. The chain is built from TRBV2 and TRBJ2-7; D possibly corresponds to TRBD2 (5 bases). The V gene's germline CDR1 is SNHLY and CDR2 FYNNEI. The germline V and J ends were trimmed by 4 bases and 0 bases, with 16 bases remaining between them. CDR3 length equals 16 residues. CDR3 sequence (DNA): TGTGCCAGCAGTGGAGGGAACAGAGAAGCCTCCTACGAGCAGTACTTC. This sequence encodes CASSGGNREASYEQYF.

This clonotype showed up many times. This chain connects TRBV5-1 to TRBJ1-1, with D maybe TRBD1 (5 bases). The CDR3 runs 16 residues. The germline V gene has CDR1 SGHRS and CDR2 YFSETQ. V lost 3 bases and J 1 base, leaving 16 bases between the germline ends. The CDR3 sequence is CASSYSPGRGNTEAFF. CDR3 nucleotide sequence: TGCGCCAGCAGCTACTCGCCAGGGAGGGGGAACACTGAAGCTTTCTTT.

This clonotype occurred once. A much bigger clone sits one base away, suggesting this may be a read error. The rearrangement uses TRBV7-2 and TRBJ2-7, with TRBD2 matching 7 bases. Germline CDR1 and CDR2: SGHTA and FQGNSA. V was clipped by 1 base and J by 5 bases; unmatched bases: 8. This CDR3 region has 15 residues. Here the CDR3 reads CASSLGASGFNEQYF. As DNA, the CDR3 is TGTGCCAGCAGCTTAGGGGCTAGCGGATTTAACGAGCAGTACTTC.